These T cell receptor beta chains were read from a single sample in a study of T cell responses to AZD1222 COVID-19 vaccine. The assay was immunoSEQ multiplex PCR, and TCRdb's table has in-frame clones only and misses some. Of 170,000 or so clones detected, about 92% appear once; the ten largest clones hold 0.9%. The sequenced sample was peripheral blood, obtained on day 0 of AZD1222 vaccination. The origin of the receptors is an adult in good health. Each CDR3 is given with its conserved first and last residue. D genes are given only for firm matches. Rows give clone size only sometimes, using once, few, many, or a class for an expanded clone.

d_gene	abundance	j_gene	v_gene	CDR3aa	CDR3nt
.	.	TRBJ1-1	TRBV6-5	CASSYSRTVQNTEAFF	TGTGCCAGCAGTTACTCAAGGACAGTACAGAACACTGAAGCTTTCTTT
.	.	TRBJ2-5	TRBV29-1	CSVPDSPARTQYF	TGCAGCGTTCCCGACAGCCCTGCTAGGACCCAGTACTTC
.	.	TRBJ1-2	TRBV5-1	CASSFLSESRSGYTF	TGCGCCAGCAGCTTCCTTTCGGAGAGCCGGAGTGGCTACACCTTC
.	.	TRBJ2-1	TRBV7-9	CASSLVGGLEQFF	TGTGCCAGCAGCTTAGTCGGGGGTCTTGAGCAGTTCTTC
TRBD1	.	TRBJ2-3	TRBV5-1	CASRRTGELTDTQYF	TGCGCCAGCAGACGGACAGGGGAGTTGACAGATACGCAGTATTTT
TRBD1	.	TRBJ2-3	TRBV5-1	CASSLAAGQGPTDTQYF	TGCGCCAGCAGCTTGGCCGCGGGACAGGGTCCCACAGATACGCAGTATTTT
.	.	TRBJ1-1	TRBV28	CASSSPKYTEAFF	TGTGCCAGCAGTTCCCCGAAATACACTGAAGCTTTCTTT
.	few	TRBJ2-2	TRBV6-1	CASSEGSQDTGELFF	TGTGCCAGCAGTGAGGGATCCCAGGACACCGGGGAGCTGTTTTTT
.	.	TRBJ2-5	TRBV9	CASSVGERRGRQETQYF	TGTGCCAGCAGCGTAGGAGAGAGGAGGGGGAGACAAGAGACCCAGTACTTC
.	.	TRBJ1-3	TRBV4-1	CASSQFSNAGNTIYF	TGCGCCAGCAGCCAATTCAGTAATGCTGGAAACACCATATATTTT